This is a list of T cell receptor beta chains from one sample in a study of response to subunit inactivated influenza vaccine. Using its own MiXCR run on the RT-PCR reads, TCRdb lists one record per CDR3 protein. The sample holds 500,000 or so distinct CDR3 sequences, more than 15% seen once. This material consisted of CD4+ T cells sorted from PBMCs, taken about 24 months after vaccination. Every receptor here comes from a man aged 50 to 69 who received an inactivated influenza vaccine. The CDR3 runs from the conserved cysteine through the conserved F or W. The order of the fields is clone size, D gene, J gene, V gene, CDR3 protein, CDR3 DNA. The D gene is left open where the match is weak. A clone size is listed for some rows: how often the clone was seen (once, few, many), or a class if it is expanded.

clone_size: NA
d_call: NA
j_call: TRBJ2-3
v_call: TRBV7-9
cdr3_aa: CASRVVTDTQYF
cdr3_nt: TGTGCCAGCAGAGTCGTCACAGATACGCAGTATTTT

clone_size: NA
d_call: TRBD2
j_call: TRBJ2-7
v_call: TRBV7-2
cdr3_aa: CASSSPVSGRRYEQYF
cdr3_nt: TGTGCCAGCAGCTCGCCCGTTAGCGGGAGGCGCTACGAGCAGTACTTC

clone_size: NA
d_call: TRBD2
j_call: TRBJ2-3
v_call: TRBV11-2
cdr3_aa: CASSLDRLAGGATQYF
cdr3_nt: TGTGCCAGCAGCTTAGATCGCCTAGCGGGGGGAGCTACGCAGTATTTT

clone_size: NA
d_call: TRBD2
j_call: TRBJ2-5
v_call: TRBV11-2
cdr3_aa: CASSLPGLAGVPYQETQYF
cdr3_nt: TGTGCCAGCAGCTTGCCGGGACTAGCGGGGGTACCCTACCAAGAGACCCAGTACTTC

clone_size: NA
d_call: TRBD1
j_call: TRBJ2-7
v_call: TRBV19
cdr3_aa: CASSTRQGQSYEQYF
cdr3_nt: TGTGCCAGTAGTACTCGACAGGGGCAATCCTACGAGCAGTACTTC

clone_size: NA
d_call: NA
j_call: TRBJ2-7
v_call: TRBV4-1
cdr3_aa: CASSHDTIGIYEQYF
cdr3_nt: TGCGCCAGCAGCCACGATACGATAGGGATCTACGAGCAGTACTTC

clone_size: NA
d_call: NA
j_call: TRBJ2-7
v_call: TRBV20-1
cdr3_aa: CSATASYEQYF
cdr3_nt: TGCAGTGCCACGGCCTCCTACGAGCAGTACTTC

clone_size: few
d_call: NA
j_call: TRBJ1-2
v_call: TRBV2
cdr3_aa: CASSLGGSVGYGYTF
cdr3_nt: TGTGCCAGCAGCCTGGGGGGATCGGTGGGCTATGGCTACACCTTC

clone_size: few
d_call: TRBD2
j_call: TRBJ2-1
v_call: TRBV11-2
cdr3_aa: CASSLGPAGGYNEQFF
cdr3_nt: TGTGCCAGCAGCTTAGGTCCAGCGGGAGGGTACAATGAGCAGTTCTTC

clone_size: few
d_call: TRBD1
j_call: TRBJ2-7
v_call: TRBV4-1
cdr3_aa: CASSPRFPGQGQQYF
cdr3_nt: TGCGCCAGCAGCCCCCGCTTTCCGGGACAGGGACAGCAGTACTTC

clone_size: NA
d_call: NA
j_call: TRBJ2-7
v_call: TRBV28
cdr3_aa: CASSKPGISSYEQYF
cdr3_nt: TGTGCCAGCAGTAAACCAGGAATTAGCTCCTACGAGCAGTACTTC

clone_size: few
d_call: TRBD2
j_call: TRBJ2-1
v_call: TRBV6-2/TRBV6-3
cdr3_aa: CASSRGGDSYNEQFF
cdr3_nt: TGTGCCAGCAGTCGCGGGGGGGACTCCTACAATGAGCAGTTCTTC

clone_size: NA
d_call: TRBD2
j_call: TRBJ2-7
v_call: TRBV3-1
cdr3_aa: CASSPRLANGEQYF
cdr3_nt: TGTGCCAGCAGCCCTCGACTAGCGAACGGCGAGCAGTACTTC

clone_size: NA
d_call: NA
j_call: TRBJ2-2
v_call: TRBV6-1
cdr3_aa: CASSEQGATGELFF
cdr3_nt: TGTGCCAGCAGTGAACAGGGAGCCACCGGGGAGCTGTTTTTT

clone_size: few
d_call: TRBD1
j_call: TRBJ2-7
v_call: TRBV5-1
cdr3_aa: CASSRSRDRGNEQYF
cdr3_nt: TGCGCCAGCAGTAGATCTCGGGACAGGGGAAACGAGCAGTACTTC

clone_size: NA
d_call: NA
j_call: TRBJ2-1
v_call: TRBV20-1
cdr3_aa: CSARWGGLNEQFF
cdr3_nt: TGCAGTGCTAGATGGGGTGGACTCAATGAGCAGTTCTTC

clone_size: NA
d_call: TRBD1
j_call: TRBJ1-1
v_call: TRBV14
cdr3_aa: CASSQLPGQGWDTEAFF
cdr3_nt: TGTGCCAGCAGCCAACTCCCGGGACAGGGTTGGGACACTGAAGCTTTCTTT

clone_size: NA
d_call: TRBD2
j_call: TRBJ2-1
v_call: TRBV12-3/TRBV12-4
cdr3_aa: CASSLRLASYNEQFF
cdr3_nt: TGTGCCAGCAGTTTACGACTAGCGAGCTACAATGAGCAGTTCTTC

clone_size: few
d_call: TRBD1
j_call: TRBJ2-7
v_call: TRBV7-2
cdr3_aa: CASSLSARGLAEQYF
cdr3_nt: TGTGCCAGCAGCTTATCAGCCAGGGGGCTGGCCGAGCAGTACTTC

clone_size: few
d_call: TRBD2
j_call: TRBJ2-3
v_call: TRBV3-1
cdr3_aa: CASSQLPGLAGGPSLADTQYF
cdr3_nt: TGTGCCAGCAGCCAACTTCCTGGGCTAGCGGGAGGGCCCAGTCTTGCAGATACGCAGTATTTT

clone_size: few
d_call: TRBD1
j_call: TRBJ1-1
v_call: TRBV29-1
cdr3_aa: CSVDTGGVEAFF
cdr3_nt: TGCAGCGTTGACACAGGGGGCGTCGAAGCTTTCTTT

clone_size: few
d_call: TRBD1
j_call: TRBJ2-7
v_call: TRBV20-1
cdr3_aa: CSAATGGWSYEQYF
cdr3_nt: TGCAGTGCTGCGACAGGGGGCTGGTCCTACGAGCAGTACTTC

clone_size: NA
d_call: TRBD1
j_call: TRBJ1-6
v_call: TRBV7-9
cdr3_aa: CASSLGQGVFDNSPLHF
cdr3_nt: TGTGCCAGCAGCTTGGGGCAGGGGGTTTTCGATAATTCACCCCTCCACTTT

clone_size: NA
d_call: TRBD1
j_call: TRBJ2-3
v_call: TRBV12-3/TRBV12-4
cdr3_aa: CASSLNRGRDPQYF
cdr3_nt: TGTGCCAGCAGTTTAAACAGGGGTAGGGATCCGCAGTATTTT

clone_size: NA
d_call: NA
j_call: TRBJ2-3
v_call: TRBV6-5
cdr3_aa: CASSSSTTTDTQYF
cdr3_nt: TGTGCCAGCAGTTCCTCGACTACTACAGATACGCAGTATTTT

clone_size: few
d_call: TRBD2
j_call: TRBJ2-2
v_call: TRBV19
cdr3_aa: CASRGLPNTGELFF
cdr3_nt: TGTGCCAGTAGGGGACTACCGAACACCGGGGAGCTGTTTTTT

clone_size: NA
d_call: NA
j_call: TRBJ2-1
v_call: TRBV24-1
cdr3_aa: CATSDFSAIRGSSVDEQFF
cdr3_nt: TGTGCCACCAGTGATTTTTCGGCTATTCGCGGAAGCAGCGTGGATGAGCAGTTCTTC

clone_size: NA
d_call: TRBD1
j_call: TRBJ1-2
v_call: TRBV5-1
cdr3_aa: CASSFGTGTNYGYTF
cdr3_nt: TGCGCCAGCAGCTTTGGGACAGGAACTAACTATGGCTACACCTTC

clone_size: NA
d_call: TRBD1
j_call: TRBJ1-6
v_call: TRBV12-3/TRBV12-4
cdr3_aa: CASRRQGNSPLHF
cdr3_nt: TGTGCCAGCCGTAGACAGGGAAATTCACCCCTCCACTTT

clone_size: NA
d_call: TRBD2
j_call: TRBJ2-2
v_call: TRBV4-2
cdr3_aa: CASSRTSGGPNTGELFF
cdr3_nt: TGTGCCAGCAGCCGGACTAGCGGGGGGCCTAACACCGGGGAGCTGTTTTTT

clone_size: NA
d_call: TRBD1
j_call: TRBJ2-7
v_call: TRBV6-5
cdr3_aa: CASSYRPTGPRSREEQYF
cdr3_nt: TGTGCCAGCAGTTACCGACCGACAGGGCCCCGTTCTAGGGAAGAGCAGTACTTC

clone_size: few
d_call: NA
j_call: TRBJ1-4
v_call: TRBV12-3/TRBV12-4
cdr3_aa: CASTTWAEKLFF
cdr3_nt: TGTGCCAGCACTACCTGGGCTGAAAAACTGTTTTTT

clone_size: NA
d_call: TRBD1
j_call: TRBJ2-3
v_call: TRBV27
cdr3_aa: CASSLRLGTGSDTQYF
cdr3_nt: TGTGCCAGCAGTTTAAGGTTGGGGACAGGGTCAGATACGCAGTATTTT

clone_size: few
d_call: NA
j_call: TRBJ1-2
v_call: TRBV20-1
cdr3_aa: CSASPYQGSTYGYTF
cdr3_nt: TGCAGTGCTAGTCCCTACCAGGGGAGCACCTATGGCTACACCTTC

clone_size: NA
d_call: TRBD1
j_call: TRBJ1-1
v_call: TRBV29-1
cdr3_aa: CSARQGKAEAFF
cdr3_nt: TGCAGCGCCCGACAGGGGAAGGCTGAAGCTTTCTTT

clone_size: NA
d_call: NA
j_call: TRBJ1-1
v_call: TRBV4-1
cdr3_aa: CASSQPPNRVKMSRSSVAEAFF
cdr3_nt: TGCGCCAGCAGCCAACCTCCAAACAGGGTCAAGATGTCTAGGAGCTCGGTTGCTGAAGCTTTCTTT

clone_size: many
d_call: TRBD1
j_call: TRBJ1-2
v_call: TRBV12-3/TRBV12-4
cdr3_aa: CASWEGARGYTF
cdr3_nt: TGTGCCAGCTGGGAGGGGGCGCGTGGCTACACCTTC

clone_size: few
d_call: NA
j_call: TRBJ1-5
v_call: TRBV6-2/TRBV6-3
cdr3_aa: CASSSRSTQPQHF
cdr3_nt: TGTGCCAGCAGTTCTCGGAGCACTCAGCCCCAGCATTTT

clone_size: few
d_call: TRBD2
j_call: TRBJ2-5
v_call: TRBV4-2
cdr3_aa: CASSPSGGLTETQYF
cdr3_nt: TGTGCCAGCAGCCCGAGCGGGGGCCTGACAGAGACCCAGTACTTC

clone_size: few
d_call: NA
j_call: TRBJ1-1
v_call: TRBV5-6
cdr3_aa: CASSPRGITEAFF
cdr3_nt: TGTGCCAGCAGCCCCCGGGGGATCACTGAAGCTTTCTTT

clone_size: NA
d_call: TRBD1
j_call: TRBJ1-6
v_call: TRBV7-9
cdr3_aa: CASSRDREHSPLHF
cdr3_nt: TGTGCCAGCAGCCGGGACAGGGAACATTCACCCCTCCACTTT

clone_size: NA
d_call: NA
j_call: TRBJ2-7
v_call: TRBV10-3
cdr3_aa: CAISVSAMDEQYF
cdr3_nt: TGTGCCATCAGTGTCTCGGCAATGGACGAGCAGTACTTC

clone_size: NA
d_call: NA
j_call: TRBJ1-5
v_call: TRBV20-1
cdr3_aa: CSASKTVSNQPQHF
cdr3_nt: TGCAGTGCTAGTAAGACTGTTAGCAATCAGCCCCAGCATTTT

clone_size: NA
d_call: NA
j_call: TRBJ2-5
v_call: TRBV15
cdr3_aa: CATSRDVRSAGETQYF
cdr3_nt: TGTGCCACCAGCAGAGATGTACGGTCCGCGGGAGAGACCCAGTACTTC

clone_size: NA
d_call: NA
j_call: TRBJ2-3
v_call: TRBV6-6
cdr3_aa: CASARWDTQYF
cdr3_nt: TGTGCCAGCGCACGGTGGGATACGCAGTATTTT

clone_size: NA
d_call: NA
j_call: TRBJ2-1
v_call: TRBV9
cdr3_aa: CASSVGSDAYNEQFF
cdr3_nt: TGTGCCAGCAGCGTAGGCTCGGATGCCTACAATGAGCAGTTCTTC

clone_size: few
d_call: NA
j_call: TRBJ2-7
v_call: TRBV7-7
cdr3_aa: CASSLERMGEQYF
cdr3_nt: TGTGCTAGCAGCTTAGAGAGGATGGGGGAGCAGTACTTC

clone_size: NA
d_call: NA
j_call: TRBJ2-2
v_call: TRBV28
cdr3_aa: CASSHPSRKVYTGELFF
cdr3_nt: TGTGCCAGCAGTCACCCCAGTAGGAAAGTTTACACCGGGGAGCTGTTTTTT

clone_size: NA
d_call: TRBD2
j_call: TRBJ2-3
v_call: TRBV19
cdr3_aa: CASSPGLAGPISTQYF
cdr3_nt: TGTGCCAGTAGTCCGGGACTAGCGGGGCCCATTTCTACGCAGTATTTT

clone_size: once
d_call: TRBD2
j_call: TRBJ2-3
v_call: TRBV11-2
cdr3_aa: CASSRTGTSGGGRADTQYF
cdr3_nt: TGTGCCAGCAGTCGCACCGGGACTAGCGGGGGAGGAAGGGCAGATACGCAGTATTTT

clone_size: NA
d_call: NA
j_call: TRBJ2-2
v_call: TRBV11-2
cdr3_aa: CASSLVTGSGELFF
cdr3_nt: TGTGCCAGCAGCTTAGTAACGGGGTCCGGGGAGCTGTTTTTT

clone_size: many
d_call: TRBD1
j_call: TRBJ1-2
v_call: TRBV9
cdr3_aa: CASSANRGLAGYTF
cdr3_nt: TGTGCCAGCAGCGCAAACAGGGGGCTCGCTGGCTACACCTTC

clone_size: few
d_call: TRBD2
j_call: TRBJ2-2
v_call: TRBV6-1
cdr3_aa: CASKSSGRTTGELFF
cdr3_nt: TGTGCCAGCAAGTCTAGCGGGAGGACCACCGGGGAGCTGTTTTTT

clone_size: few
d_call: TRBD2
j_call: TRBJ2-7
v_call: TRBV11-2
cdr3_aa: CASSEPLAGGPYEQYF
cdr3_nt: TGTGCCAGCAGCGAGCCCCTAGCGGGAGGGCCATACGAGCAGTACTTC

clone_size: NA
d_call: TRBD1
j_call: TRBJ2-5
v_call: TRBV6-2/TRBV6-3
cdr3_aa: CASSPGTGYETQYF
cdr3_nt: TGTGCCAGCAGTCCCGGGACAGGATACGAGACCCAGTACTTC

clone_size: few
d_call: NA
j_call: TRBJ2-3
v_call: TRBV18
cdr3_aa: CASSPPTASTDTQYF
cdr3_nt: TGTGCCAGCTCACCGCCGACCGCTAGCACAGATACGCAGTATTTT

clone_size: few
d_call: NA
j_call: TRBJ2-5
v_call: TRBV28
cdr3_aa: CASSYAGMKQETQYF
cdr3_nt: TGTGCCAGCAGTTACGCTGGGATGAAACAAGAGACCCAGTACTTC

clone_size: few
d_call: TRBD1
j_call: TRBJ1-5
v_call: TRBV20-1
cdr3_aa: CSAQDRGNQPQHF
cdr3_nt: TGCAGTGCTCAGGACAGGGGCAATCAGCCCCAGCATTTT

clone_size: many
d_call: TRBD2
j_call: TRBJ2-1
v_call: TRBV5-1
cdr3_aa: CASSSSGGYNEQFF
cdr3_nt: TGCGCCAGCAGCTCTAGCGGGGGTTACAATGAGCAGTTCTTC